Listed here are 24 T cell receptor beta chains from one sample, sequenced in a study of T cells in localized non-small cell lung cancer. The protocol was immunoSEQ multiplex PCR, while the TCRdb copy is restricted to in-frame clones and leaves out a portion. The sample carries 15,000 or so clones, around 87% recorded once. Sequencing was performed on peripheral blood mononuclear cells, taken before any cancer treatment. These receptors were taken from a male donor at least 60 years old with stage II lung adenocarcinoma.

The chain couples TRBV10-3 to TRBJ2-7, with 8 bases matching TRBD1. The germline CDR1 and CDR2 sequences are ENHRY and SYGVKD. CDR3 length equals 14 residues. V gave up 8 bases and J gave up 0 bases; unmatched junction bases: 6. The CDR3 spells CAIGGQANSYEQYF. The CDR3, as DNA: TGTGCCATCGGGGGACAGGCAAACTCCTACGAGCAGTACTTC.

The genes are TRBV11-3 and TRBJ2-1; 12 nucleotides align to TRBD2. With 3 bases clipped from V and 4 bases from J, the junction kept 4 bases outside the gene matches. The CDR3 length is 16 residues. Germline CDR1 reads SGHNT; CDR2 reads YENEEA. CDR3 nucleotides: TGTGCCAGCAGCTTCGGACTAGCGGGAAAATACAATGAGCAGTTCTTC. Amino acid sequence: CASSFGLAGKYNEQFF.

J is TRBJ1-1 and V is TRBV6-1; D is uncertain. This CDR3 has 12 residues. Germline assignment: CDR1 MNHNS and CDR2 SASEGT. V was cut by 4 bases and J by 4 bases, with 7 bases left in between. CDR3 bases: TGTGCCAGCAGTGTTTCGGGCACTGAAGCTTTCTTT. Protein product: CASSVSGTEAFF.

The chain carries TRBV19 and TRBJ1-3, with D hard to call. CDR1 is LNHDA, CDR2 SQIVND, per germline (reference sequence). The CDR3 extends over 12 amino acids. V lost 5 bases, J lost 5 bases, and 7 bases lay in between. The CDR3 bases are TGTGCCAGTAGTGCAACGAGAAACACCATATATTTT. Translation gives CASSATRNTIYF.

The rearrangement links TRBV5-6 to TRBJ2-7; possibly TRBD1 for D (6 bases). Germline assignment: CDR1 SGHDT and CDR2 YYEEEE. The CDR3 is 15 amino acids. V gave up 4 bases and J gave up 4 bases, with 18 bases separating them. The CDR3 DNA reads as TGTGCCAGCAGCCCTGGGGGCGCGAGCAGGTACGAGCAGTACTTC. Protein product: CASSPGGASRYEQYF.

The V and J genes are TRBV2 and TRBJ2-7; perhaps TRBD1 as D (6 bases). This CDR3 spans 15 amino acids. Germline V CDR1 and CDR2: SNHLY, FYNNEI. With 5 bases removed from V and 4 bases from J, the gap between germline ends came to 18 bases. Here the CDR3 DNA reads TGTGCCAGCAGTCAACAGGGTTCAGGCGCGTACGAGCAGTACTTC. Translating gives CASSQQGSGAYEQYF.

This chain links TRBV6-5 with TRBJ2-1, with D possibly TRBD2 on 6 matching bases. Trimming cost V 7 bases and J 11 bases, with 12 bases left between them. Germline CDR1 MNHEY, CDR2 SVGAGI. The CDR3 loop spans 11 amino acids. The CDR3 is CASTRDSKQFF. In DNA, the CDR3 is TGTGCCAGCACCCGGGACTCGAAGCAGTTCTTC.

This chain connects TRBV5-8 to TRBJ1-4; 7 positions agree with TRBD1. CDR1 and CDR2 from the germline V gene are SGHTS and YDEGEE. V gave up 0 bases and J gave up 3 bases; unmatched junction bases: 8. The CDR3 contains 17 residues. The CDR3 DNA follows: TGTGCCAGCAGCTTGGGTGGAGGGGGCGAACCTAATGAAAAACTGTTTTTT. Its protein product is CASSLGGGGEPNEKLFF.

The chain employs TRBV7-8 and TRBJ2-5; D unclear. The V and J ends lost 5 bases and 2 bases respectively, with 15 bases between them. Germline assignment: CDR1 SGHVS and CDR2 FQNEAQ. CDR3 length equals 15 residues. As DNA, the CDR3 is TGTGCCAGCAGCACAGACCCCGGACGACAAGAGACCCAGTACTTC. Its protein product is CASSTDPGRQETQYF.

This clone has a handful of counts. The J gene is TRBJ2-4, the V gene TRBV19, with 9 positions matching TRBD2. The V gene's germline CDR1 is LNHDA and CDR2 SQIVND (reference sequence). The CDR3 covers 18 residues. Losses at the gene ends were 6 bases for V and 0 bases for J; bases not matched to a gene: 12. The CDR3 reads CASRDPLREGQAKNIQYF. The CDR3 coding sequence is TGTGCCAGTAGGGATCCCTTGCGGGAGGGCCAAGCCAAAAACATTCAGTACTTC.

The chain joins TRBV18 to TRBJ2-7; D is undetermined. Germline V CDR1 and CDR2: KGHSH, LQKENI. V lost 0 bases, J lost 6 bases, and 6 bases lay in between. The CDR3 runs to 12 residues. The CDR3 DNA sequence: TGTGCCAGCTCACCACCGGGCGGCGAGCAGTACTTC. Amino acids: CASSPPGGEQYF.

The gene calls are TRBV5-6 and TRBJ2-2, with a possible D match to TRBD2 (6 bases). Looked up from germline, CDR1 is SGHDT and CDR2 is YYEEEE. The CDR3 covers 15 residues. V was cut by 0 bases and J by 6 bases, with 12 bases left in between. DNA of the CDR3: TGTGCCAGCAGCTTGGTAGGGGAGGTGGCCGGGGAGCTGTTTTTT. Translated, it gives CASSLVGEVAGELFF.

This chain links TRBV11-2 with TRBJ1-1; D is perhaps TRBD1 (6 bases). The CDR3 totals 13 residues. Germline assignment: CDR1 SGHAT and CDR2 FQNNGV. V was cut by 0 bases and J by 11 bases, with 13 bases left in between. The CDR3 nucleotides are TGTGCCAGCAGCTTAGAGAGGGGGATCGGGGCTTTCTTT. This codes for CASSLERGIGAFF.

The CDR3 protein is CASSPIMGPRGEPQHF. CDR3 DNA sequence: TGTGCCAGCAGTCCGATAATGGGCCCGAGGGGCGAGCCCCAGCATTTT. The rearrangement uses TRBV28 and TRBJ1-5, with D maybe TRBD1 (5 bases). The CDR3 runs to 16 residues. Germline V gene lookup returns CDR1 MDHEN and CDR2 SYDVKM. V was shortened by 5 bases and J by 8 bases, with 22 bases between the two germline ends. Supplemented by reference TRBV28 and TRBJ1-5, the full variable domain reads DVKVTQSSRYLVKRTGEKVFLECVQDMDHENMFWYRQDPGLGLRLIYFSYDVKMKEKGDIPEGYSVSREKKERFSLILESASTNQTSMYLCASSPIMGPRGEPQHFGDGTRLSIL.

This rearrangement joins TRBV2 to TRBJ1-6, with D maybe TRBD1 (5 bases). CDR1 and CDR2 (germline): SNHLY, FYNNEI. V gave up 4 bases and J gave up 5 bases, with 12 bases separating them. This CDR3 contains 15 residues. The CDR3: CASSAGRANNSPLHF. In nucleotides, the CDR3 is TGTGCCAGCAGTGCCGGCAGGGCCAATAATTCACCCCTCCACTTT.

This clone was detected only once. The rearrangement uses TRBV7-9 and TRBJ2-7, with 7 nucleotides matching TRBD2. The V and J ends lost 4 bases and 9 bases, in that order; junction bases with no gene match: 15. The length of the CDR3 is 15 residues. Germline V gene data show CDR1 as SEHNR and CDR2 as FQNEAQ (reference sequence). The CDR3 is CASSSAGTTLQAQYF. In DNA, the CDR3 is TGTGCCAGCAGCTCCGCCGGGACTACACTACAGGCGCAGTACTTC.

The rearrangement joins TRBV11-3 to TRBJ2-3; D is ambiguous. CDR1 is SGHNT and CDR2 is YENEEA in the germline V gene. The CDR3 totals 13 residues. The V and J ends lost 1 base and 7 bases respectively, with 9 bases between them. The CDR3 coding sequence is TGTGCCAGCAGCTTAGGGCGATTGTATACGCAGTATTTT. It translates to CASSLGRLYTQYF.

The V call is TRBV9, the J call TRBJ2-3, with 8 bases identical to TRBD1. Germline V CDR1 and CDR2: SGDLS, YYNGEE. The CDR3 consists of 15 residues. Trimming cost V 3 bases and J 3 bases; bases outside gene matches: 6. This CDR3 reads CASSGRGLRTDTQYF. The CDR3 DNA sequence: TGTGCCAGCAGCGGCAGGGGGCTCAGAACAGATACGCAGTATTTT.

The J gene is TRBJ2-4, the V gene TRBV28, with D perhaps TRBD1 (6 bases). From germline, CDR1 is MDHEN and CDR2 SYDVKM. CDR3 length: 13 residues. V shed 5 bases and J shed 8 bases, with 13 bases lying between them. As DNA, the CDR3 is TGTGCCAGCAGTAAACAGGGTGGGGACATTCAGTACTTC. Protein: CASSKQGGDIQYF. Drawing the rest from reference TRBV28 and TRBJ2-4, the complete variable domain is DVKVTQSSRYLVKRTGEKVFLECVQDMDHENMFWYRQDPGLGLRLIYFSYDVKMKEKGDIPEGYSVSREKKERFSLILESASTNQTSMYLCASSKQGGDIQYFGAGTRLSVL.

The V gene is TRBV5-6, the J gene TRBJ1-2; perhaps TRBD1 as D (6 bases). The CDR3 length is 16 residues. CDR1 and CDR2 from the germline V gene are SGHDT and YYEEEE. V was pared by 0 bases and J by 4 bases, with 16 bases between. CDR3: CASSLARGQGFYGYTF. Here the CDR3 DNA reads TGTGCCAGCAGCTTGGCCCGAGGGCAGGGGTTCTATGGCTACACCTTC.

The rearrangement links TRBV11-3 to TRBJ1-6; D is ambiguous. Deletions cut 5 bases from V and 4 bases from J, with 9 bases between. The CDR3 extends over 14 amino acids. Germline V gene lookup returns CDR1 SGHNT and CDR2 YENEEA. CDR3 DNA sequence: TGTGCCAGCAGCACACAGAGGTATAATTCACCCCTCCACTTT. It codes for CASSTQRYNSPLHF.

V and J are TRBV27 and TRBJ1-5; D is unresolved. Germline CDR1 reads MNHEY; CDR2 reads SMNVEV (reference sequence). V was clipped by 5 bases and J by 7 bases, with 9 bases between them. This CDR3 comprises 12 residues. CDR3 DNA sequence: TGTGCCAGCAGTCTCCGAGGACAGCCCCAGCATTTT. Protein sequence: CASSLRGQPQHF.

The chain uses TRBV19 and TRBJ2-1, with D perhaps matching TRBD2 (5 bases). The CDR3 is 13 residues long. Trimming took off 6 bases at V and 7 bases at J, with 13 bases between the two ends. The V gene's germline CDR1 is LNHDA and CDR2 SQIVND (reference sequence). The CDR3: CASSLQRGNEQFF. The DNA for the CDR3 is TGTGCCAGTAGCCTCCAACGGGGTAATGAGCAGTTCTTC.

The DNA of the CDR3 is TGTGCCAGCAGCGATACCGATACGCAGTATTTT. Amino acid sequence: CASSDTDTQYF. V and J are TRBV7-9 and TRBJ2-3; the D is unclear. The germline gives CDR1 SEHNR, CDR2 FQNEAQ (reference sequence). The CDR3 is 11 residues long. Between the trimmed V and J ends, which lost 5 bases and 6 bases, there was a span of 6 bases.